This T cell receptor (beta chain) originates from a study of T-cell reconstitution after alpha-beta-depleted transplantation in children. This clonotype has a handful of counts. The CDR3 has 14 amino acids. The germline CDR1 and CDR2 sequences are KGHSH and LQKENI. Trimming took 3 bases from V and 1 from J, leaving 9 bases between them. Preparation of the TCRbeta library used unique molecular identifiers. TCRdb analysed the PCR reads with MiXCR anew, one entry per CDR3 protein. This sample has over 200,000 distinct CDR3 sequences, with about 9.5% found just once. The clonotype comes from a human donor who donated a stem cell graft to a child with acute lymphoblastic leukemia. Source: PBMCs from the stem cell graft donor, taken from the stem cell graft. The V and J genes are TRBV18 and TRBJ1-1; TRBD1 is a possible D gene (5 bases). The CDR3 region has the DNA TGTGCCAGCTCACCGGGACTCTCGAACACTGAAGCTTTCTTT. Translating it yields CASSPGLSNTEAFF.